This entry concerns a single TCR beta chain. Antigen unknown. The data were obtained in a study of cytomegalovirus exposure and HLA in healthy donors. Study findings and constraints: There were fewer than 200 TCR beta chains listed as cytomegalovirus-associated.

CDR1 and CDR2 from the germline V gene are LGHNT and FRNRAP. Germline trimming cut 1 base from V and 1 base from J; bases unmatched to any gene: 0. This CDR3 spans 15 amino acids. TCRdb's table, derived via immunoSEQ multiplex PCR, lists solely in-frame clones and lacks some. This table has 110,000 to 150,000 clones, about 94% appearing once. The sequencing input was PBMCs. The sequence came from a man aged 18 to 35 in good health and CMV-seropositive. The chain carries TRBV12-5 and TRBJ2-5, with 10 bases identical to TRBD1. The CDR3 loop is CASGLGTGGQETQYF. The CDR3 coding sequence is TGTGCTAGTGGTTTGGGGACAGGGGGCCAAGAGACCCAGTACTTC.